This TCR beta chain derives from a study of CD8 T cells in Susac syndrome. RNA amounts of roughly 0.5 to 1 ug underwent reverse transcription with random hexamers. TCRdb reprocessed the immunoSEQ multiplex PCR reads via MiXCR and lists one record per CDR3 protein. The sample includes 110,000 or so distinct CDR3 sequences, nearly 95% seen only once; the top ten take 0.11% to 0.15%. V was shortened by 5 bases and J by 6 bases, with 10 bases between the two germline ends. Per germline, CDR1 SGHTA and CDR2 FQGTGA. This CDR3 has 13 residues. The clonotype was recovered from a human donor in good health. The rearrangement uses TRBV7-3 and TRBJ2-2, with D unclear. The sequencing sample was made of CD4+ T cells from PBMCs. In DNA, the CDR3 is TGTGCCAGCAGCGCAGTCCGGGCCGGGGAGCTGTTTTTT. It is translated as CASSAVRAGELFF.